Listed below are T cell receptor beta chains from one sample, sequenced in a study of early T cells in non-severe SARS-CoV-2 infection. One entry per CDR3 protein results from TCRdb running MiXCR on the 5' RACE reads. The sample includes fewer than 45,000 distinct CDR3 sequences, nearly 10% seen only once; the top ten take roughly 12%. The sample was whole blood. The receptor set was obtained from an adult who was a healthcare worker with PCR-confirmed SARS-CoV-2 infection or an uninfected control (not recorded which). The CDR3 runs from the conserved cysteine through the conserved F or W. Each record gives: V gene, J gene, clone size, D gene, CDR3 protein, CDR3 DNA. The D gene is left open where the match is weak. Expanded clones get a size class; other rows say once, few or many, or leave the size out.

>TRBV29-1|TRBJ2-7|many|TRBD2
CSVDGTSGGTDYEQYF
TGCAGCGTTGACGGGACTAGCGGGGGGACTGACTACGAGCAGTACTTC
>TRBV6-1|TRBJ2-2|many|TRBD2
CASRERGAGELFF
TGTGCCAGCAGGGAGCGGGGGGCCGGGGAGCTGTTTTTT
>TRBV28|TRBJ2-7|few|-
CASSVRVEQYF
TGTGCCAGCAGTGTAAGGGTCGAGCAGTACTTC
>TRBV25-1|TRBJ1-6|few|-
CASAPGYNNSPLHF
TGTGCCAGCGCCCCGGGCTATAATAATTCACCCCTCCACTTT
>TRBV7-2|TRBJ1-2|many|-
CASAGGLGYTF
TGTGCCAGCGCGGGGGGGCTTGGCTACACCTTC
>TRBV4-2|TRBJ1-5|many|-
CASSQDLPGSHSNQPQHF
TGTGCCAGCAGCCAAGATCTCCCCGGGTCTCATAGCAATCAGCCCCAGCATTTT
>TRBV28|TRBJ1-2|many|-
CASSLGGLYGYTF
TGTGCCAGCAGTTTAGGAGGTCTCTATGGCTACACCTTC
>TRBV6-6|TRBJ1-2|-|-
CASSYSGRQNYGYTF
TGTGCCAGCAGTTACTCAGGGCGGCAGAACTATGGCTACACCTTC
>TRBV6-9|TRBJ1-2|few|TRBD1
CASSYLDRVYGYTF
TGTGCCAGCAGTTATTTGGACAGGGTCTATGGCTACACCTTC
>TRBV5-6|TRBJ2-7|many|-
CASSFPDSYEQYF
TGTGCCAGCAGCTTTCCCGACAGCTACGAGCAGTACTTC
>TRBV12-3/TRBV12-4|TRBJ1-4|many|-
CASSLGGTDEKLFF
TGTGCCAGCAGTTTAGGGGGGACGGATGAAAAACTGTTTTTT
>TRBV20-1|TRBJ2-7|-|-
CSASFGLQTYEQYF
TGCAGTGCTAGTTTCGGGCTACAGACCTACGAGCAGTACTTC
>TRBV28|TRBJ1-5|few|-
CASTAGLSGGGQPQHF
TGTGCCAGCACCGCGGGCCTATCCGGGGGCGGTCAGCCCCAGCATTTT
>TRBV11-1|TRBJ2-5|many|TRBD1
CASSLSAAGGHGETQYF
TGTGCCAGCAGCTTATCGGCGGCAGGGGGCCATGGGGAGACCCAGTACTTC
>TRBV6-5|TRBJ2-7|many|-
CASSFLTTGSSYEQYF
TGTGCCAGCAGTTTCTTAACGACCGGGAGCTCCTACGAGCAGTACTTC
>TRBV6-2/TRBV6-3|TRBJ1-1|many|-
CASTFLVGQPFTEAFF
TGTGCCAGCACATTCCTTGTAGGACAGCCTTTTACTGAAGCTTTCTTT
>TRBV10-3|TRBJ2-3|few|-
CAISDRGRPSTDTQYF
TGTGCCATCAGTGACAGGGGAAGACCTAGCACAGATACGCAGTATTTT
>TRBV4-1|TRBJ1-6|many|-
CASSPSGLNSPLHF
TGCGCCAGCAGCCCGTCCGGACTGAATTCACCCCTCCACTTT